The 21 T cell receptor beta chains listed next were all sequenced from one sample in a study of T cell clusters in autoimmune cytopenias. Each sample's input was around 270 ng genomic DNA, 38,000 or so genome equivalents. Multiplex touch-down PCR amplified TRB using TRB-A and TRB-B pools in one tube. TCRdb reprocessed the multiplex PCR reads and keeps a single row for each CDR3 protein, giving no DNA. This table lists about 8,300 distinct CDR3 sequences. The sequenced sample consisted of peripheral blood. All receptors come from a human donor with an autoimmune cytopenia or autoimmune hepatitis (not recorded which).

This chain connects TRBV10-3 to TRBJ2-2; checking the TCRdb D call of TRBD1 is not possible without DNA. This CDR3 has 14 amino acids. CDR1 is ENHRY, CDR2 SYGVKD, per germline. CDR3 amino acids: CAIRGTAATGELFF.

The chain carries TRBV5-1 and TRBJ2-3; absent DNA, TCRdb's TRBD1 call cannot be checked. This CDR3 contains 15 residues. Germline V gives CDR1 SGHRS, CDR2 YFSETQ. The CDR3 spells CASSFGTGYTDTQYF.

The CDR3 sequence is CASNKQGGAFF. The chain is built from TRBV12-3 or TRBV12-4 and TRBJ1-1; TCRdb indicates TRBD1, and absent DNA this call remains unverified. The CDR3 consists of 11 residues.

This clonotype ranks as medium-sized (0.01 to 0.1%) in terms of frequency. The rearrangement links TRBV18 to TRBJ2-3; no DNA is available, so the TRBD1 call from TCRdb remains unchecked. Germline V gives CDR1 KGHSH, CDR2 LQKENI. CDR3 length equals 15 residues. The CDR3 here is CASSPPTGPTDTQYF.

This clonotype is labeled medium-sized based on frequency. The CDR3 region is CASLAPTLNTEAFF. The chain links TRBV6-1 to TRBJ1-1; the D call from TCRdb, TRBD1, cannot be confirmed without DNA. CDR3 length: 14 amino acids. Germline V CDR1 and CDR2: MNHNS, SASEGT.

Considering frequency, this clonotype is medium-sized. CDR3 loop: CAWSGGSGGSTNTQYF. This chain links TRBV30 with TRBJ2-3; TCRdb's D gene call, TRBD2, goes unchecked for lack of DNA. The CDR3 extends over 16 amino acids. Per the germline V gene, CDR1 is GTSNPN and CDR2 is SVGIG (reference sequence). The full variable domain, its missing parts supplied by reference TRBV30 and TRBJ2-3, is SQTIHQWPATLVQPVGSPLSLECTVEGTSNPNLYWYRQAAGRGLQLLFYSVGIGQISSEVPQNLSASRPQDRQFILSSKKLLLSDSGFYLCAWSGGSGGSTNTQYFGPGTRLTVL.

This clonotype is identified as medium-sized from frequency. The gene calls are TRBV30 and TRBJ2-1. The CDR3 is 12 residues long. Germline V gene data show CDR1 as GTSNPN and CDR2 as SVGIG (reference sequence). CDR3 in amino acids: CAWQGLYNEQFF.

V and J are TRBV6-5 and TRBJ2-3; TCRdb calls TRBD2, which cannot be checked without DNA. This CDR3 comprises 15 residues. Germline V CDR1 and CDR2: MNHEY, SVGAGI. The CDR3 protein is CASSASGASTDTQYF.

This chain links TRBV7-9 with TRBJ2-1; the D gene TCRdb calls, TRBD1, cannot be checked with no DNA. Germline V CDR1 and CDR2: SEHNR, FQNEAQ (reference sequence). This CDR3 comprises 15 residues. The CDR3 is CASGIPPSSYNEQFF.

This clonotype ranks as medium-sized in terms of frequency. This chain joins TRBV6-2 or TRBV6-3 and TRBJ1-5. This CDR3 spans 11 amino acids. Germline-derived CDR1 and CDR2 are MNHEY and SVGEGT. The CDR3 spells CASGGNQPQHF.

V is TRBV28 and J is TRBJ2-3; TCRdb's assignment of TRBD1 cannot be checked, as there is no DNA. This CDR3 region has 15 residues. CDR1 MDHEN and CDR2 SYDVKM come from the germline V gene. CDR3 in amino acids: CASRTTGSSTDTQYF.

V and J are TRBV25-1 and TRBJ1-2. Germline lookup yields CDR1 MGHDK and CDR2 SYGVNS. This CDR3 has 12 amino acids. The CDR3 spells CGGGFSRKGYTF.

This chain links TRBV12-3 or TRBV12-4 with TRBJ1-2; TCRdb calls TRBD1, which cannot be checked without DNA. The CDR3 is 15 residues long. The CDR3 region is CASSLAQQDGYGYTF.

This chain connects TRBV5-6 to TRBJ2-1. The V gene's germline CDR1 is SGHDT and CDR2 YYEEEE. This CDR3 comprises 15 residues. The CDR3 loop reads CASSLFLTPSNEQFF.

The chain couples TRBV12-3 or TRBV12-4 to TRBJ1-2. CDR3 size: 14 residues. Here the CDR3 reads CASSYRPTNYGYTF.

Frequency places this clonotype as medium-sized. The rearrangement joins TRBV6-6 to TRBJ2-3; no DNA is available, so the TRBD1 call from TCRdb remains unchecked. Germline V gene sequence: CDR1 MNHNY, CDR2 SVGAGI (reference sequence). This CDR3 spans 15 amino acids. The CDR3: CASSLTGTFTDTQYF.

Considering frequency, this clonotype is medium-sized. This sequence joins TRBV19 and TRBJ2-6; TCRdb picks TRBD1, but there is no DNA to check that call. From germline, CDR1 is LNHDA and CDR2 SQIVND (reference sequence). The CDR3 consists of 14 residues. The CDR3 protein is CASSIRDGANVLTF.

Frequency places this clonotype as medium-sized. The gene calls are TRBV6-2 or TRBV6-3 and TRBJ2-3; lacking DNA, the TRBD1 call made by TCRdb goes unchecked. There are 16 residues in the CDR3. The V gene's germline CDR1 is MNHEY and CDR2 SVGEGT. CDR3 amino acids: CASSSRDRIGTDTQYF.

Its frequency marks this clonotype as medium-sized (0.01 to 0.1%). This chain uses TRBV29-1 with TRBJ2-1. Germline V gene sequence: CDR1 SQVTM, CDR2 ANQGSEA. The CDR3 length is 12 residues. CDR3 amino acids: CSAVTSGLPQFF.

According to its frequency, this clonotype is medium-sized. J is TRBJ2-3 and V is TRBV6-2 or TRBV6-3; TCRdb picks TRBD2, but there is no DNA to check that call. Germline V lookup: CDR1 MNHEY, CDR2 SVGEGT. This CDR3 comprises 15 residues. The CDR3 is CASSYFAGGPDTQYF.

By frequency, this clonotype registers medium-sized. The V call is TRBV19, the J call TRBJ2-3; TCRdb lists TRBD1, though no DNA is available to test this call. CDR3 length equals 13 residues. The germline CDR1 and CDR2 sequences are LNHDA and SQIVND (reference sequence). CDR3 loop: CATGSGGPDTQYF. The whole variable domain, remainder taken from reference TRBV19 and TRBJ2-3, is DGGITQSPKYLFRKEGQNVTLSCEQNLNHDAMYWYRQDPGQGLRLIYYSQIVNDFQKGDIAEGYSVSREKKESFPLTVTSAQKNPTAFYLCATGSGGPDTQYFGPGTRLTVL.